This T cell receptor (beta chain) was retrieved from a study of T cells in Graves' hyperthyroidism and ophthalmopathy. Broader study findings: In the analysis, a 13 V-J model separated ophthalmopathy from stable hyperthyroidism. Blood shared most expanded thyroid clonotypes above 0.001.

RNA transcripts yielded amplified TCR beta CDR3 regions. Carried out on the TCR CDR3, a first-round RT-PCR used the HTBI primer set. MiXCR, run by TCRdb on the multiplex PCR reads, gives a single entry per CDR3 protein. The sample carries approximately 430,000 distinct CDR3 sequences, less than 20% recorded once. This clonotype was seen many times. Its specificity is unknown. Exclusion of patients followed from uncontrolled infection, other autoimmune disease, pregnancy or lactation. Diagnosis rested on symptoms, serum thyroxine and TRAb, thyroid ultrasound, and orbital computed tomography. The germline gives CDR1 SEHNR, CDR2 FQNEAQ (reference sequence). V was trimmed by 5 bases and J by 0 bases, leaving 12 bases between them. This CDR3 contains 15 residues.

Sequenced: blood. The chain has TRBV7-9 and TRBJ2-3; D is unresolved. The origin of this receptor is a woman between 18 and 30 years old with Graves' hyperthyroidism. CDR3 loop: CASSPAAASTDTQYF. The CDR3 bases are TGTGCCAGCAGCCCCGCCGCGGCCAGCACAGATACGCAGTATTTT.